One T cell receptor beta chain is described in this entry. This clonotype was observed many times. The antigen this receptor binds is unknown. Per-base quality was not reported, and no clone a single base away is much larger than it. The TCR beta CDR3 regions were amplified from RNA transcripts. The first round of RT-PCR for the TCR CDR3 was performed with the HTBI primer set and the Qiagen OneStep RT-PCR kit. The libraries were constructed in a second round of multiplex PCR and then size-selected and purified. Sequencing of the libraries was done on an Illumina HiSeq2000 using paired-end 100 bp reads. In the authors' own workflow: SOAPnuke was used to process the raw data, throwing out any read that contained adapters or uncalled bases, had a mean Phred below 15, or lacked an exact constant-primer or identifier match. High-quality paired reads were merged with COPE v1.2.5, and unique nucleotide sequences were defined as clonotypes. Clonotypes were aligned to IMGT TRBV, TRBD and TRBJ reference segments using MiTCR v1.1. Only V-J combinations with frequency above 0.0001, covering 99.2% of repertoires, were analysed. A TCS score was defined as the ratio of F50 (clonal expansion) to E x V (chaos), with BLOSUM62-based TCRdist applied between CDR3 peptides within each V-J. Welch's t-statistics and random forest reduced around 510 V-J features to 13, which were used in a naive Bayes classifier (R e1071). Thyroid-blood repertoire similarity was quantified with the Morisita-Horn index. The raw public reads went through TCRdb reprocessing: fastp at Q25, MiXCR clone calling, in-frame beta chains kept. Each CDR3 protein gets just one entry, which takes the most common genes and DNA from the rows behind it. The V and J calls reflect TCRdb's pipeline rather than the authors' work. The sample records 500,000 to 600,000 distinct CDR3 sequences, roughly 50% of which are singletons. The ten largest clones add up to roughly 7.7% of the sample.

The sample originates from a study of T cells in Graves' hyperthyroidism and ophthalmopathy (dated 2019 in TCRdb). For the wider study: A discovery cohort of about 96 patients, about 40 with Graves' ophthalmopathy and fewer than 65 with stable Graves' hyperthyroidism, was used to find distinguishing TCR V-J signatures. An independent validation cohort of under 20 hyperthyroidism patients and some 15 patients who later progressed to ophthalmopathy tested prospective prediction of ophthalmopathy. The approximately 95 discovery patients were divided at random into training and test sets in a 7:3 ratio. In several Graves' hyperthyroidism patients, the study also compared T-cell repertoires from thyroid tissue with T-cell repertoires from blood. Once sampling was done, hyperthyroidism patients were given methimazole at a starting dose of 30 mg daily, whereas ophthalmopathy patients were given high-dose intravenous methylprednisolone. The paper reports TCR Vbeta CDR3 sequencing of approximately 140 peripheral blood samples: approximately 43 ophthalmopathy, fewer than 80 hyperthyroidism and about 17 progressor patients. Results and caveats for the whole study, not just this receptor: No statistical method was used to fix the sample size in advance, and group allocation was not hidden from the investigators. A model built on a 13 V-J signature distinguished ophthalmopathy from stable hyperthyroidism, reaching around 87% sensitivity and approximately 81% specificity in cross-validation and 80%/75% in testing. During validation, the model predicted progression to ophthalmopathy a median of about 5.9 months ahead of onset, with more than 60% sensitivity and almost 75% specificity. Most expanded thyroid clonotypes (frequency above 0.001) were also detected in blood, suggesting blood repertoires may reflect thyroid immune responses.

Graves' hyperthyroidism was defined as stable when no progression to ophthalmopathy occurred over 18 months of follow-up. Hyperthyroidism patients were newly diagnosed, with disease duration under 2 months, and aged 18 to 65 years. Exclusion was applied to patients with uncontrolled infections, other autoimmune diseases, pregnancy or lactation. Diagnoses relied on clinical symptoms, serum thyroxine and TRAb, thyroid ultrasound and orbital computed tomography. Total RNA was extracted using Trizol reagent, and RNA quality was assessed on an Agilent 2100 Bioanalyzer. For CDR1 and CDR2, the germline V gene (reference sequence) lists DFQATT and SNEGSKA. A distance of 15 bases separates the germline ends of V and J, which lose 0 bases and 3 bases respectively. From cysteine to phenylalanine, the CDR3 is 15 amino acids long. The CDR3 DNA has 45 bases and is translated from base 1.

Source material: peripheral blood or thyroid tissue (not recorded which). Recombination connected TRBV20-1 to TRBJ2-7; the D segment may tentatively be TRBD1 or TRBD2, each giving 6 matched bases. This clonotype originated in a young woman with Graves' hyperthyroidism. The DNA reads TGCAGTGCTAGAGATGCCAGGGGAGGCGGCTACGAGCAGTACTTC. This sequence encodes CSARDARGGGYEQYF.